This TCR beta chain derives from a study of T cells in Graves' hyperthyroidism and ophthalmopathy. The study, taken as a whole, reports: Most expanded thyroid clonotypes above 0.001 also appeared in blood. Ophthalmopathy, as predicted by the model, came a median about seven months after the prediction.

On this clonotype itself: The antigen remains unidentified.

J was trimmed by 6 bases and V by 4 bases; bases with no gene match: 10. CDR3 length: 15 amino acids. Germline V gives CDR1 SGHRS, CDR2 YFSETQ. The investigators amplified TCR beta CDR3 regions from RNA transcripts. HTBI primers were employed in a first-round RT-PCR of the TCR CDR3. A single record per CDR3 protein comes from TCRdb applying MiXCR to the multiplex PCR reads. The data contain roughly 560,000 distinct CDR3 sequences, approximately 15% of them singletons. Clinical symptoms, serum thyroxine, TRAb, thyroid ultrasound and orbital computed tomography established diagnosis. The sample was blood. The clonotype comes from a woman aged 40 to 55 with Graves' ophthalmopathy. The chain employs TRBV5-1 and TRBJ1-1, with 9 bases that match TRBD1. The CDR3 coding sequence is TGCGCCAGCAGCCCCGGGGACAGGGTGTTGCCTGAAGCTTTCTTT. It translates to CASSPGDRVLPEAFF.